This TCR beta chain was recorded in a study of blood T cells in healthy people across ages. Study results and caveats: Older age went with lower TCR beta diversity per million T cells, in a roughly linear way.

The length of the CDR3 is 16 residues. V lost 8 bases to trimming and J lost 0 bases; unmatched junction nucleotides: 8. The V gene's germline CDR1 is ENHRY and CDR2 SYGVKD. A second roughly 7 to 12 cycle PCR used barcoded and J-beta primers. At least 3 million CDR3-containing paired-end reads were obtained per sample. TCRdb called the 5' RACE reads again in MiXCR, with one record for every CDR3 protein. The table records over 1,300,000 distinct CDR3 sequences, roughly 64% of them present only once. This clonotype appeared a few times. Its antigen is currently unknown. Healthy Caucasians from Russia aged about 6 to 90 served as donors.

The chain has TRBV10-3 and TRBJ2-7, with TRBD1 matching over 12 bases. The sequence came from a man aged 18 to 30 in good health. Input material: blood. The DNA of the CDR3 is TGTGCCATCGGGGACAGGGGGCGAATCGGCTCCTACGAGCAGTACTTC. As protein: CAIGDRGRIGSYEQYF.